This is a list of T cell receptor beta chains from one sample in a study of regulatory T cells in long-lasting Graves disease. TCRdb ran MiXCR on the multiplex PCR reads and lists one entry per CDR3 protein. The sample consists of some 370,000 distinct CDR3 sequences, approximately 25% of them appearing once. Sequencing was performed on peripheral blood mononuclear cells (PBMCs), taken when the disease was refractory, from a patient treated with antithyroid drugs. Receptors originate from a woman in her forties with Graves disease. Each CDR3 is given with its conserved first and last residue. The D gene is left open where the match is weak. Clone size is shown for a subset of rows, as once, few, many or a class of expanded clone.

abundance	v_gene	j_gene	d_gene	CDR3nt	CDR3aa
many	TRBV11-2	TRBJ2-5	TRBD2	TGTGCCAGCAGCCCCCTGACTAGCTCGGAGACCCAGTACTTC	CASSPLTSSETQYF
many	TRBV11-2	TRBJ2-7	TRBD1	TGTGCCAGCACCGCAGGACAGGGGACCCACGAGCAGTACTTC	CASTAGQGTHEQYF
many	TRBV27	TRBJ1-5	TRBD1	TGTGCCAGCAGTCGACAGGGGAATGATCAGCCCCAGCATTTT	CASSRQGNDQPQHF
NA	TRBV19	TRBJ2-7	TRBD1	TGTGCCAGTAGTCTGACAGGGGGCGCCTACGAGCAGTACTTC	CASSLTGGAYEQYF
few	TRBV7-8	TRBJ1-2	TRBD1	TGTGCCAGCAGCCCGGGACAGGGGTTTGGCTACACCTTC	CASSPGQGFGYTF
many	TRBV28	TRBJ2-2	NA	TGTGCCAGCAGCCCACACGAGGGCGGCACCGGGGAGCTGTTTTTT	CASSPHEGGTGELFF
NA	TRBV11-2	TRBJ2-7	NA	TGTGCCAGCAGCTTGACCGTCAGCTCCTACGAGCAGTACTTC	CASSLTVSSYEQYF
NA	TRBV6-1	TRBJ2-1	NA	TGTGCCAGCAGGTTAGAATACAATGAGCAGTTCTTC	CASRLEYNEQFF
NA	TRBV6-5	TRBJ2-7	NA	TGTGCCAGCAGTTACGCCGGTGACGGGGCCTACGAGCAGTACTTC	CASSYAGDGAYEQYF
few	TRBV9	TRBJ2-7	NA	TGTGCCAGCAGCGTAGATGAGGGAGAGGGGCGCGAGCAGTACTTC	CASSVDEGEGREQYF
NA	TRBV5-6	TRBJ1-5	NA	TGTGCCAGCAGCTTGGGATCAGGACTTAGCAATCAGCCCCAGCATTTT	CASSLGSGLSNQPQHF
few	TRBV20-1	TRBJ2-7	TRBD2	TGCAGTGCTAGAAAGACTAGCTTGGGCCACGAGCAGTACTTC	CSARKTSLGHEQYF
many	TRBV10-3	TRBJ1-2	NA	TGTGCCATCAGTGTAGAAGGGACCTATAAAAGCTACACCTTC	CAISVEGTYKSYTF
NA	TRBV7-9	TRBJ2-7	NA	TGTGCCAGCAGCTTAGCGGGGAAGGGCCACGAGCAGTACTTC	CASSLAGKGHEQYF
many	TRBV28	TRBJ1-5	NA	TGTGCCAGCAGTTTTAGGGGGATTAATAGCAATCAGCCCCAGCATTTT	CASSFRGINSNQPQHF
few	TRBV7-9	TRBJ2-7	TRBD2	TGTGCCAGCAGTCGTAGCGGGAGATCTGTGTGGTACGAGCAGTACTTC	CASSRSGRSVWYEQYF
NA	TRBV5-1	TRBJ2-7	NA	TGCGCCAGCAGCTTGGCCCCCAGGGGAGGCGAGCAGTACTTC	CASSLAPRGGEQYF
many	TRBV24-1	TRBJ2-7	TRBD2	TGTGCCACCAGTGATCCAACTAGCGGGAGAGGTGGCGGGCAGTACTTC	CATSDPTSGRGGGQYF
many	TRBV28	TRBJ2-3	TRBD2	TGTGCCAGCAGTCGAGCGGGACGCGACACAGATACGCAGTATTTT	CASSRAGRDTDTQYF
NA	TRBV5-1	TRBJ2-5	TRBD2	TGCGCCAGCAGCTTGGGGGGGACTACCACCCAAGAGACCCAGTACTTC	CASSLGGTTTQETQYF
NA	TRBV9	TRBJ2-2	NA	TGTGCCAGCAGCGGAACGAGCGGATACACCGGGGAGCTGCTTTTT	CASSGTSGYTGELLF
many	TRBV28	TRBJ2-7	NA	TGTGCCAGCAGTTCCAAGGGGGGCATAGCCAAAGGCGGCTACGAGCAGTACTTC	CASSSKGGIAKGGYEQYF
many	TRBV29-1	TRBJ2-4	TRBD2	TGCAGCGTCAGGACTAGCGGGAGTGACATTCAGTACTTC	CSVRTSGSDIQYF
few	TRBV5-1	TRBJ2-3	NA	TGCGCCAGCAGCGGGGGGACACGATACACAGATACGCAGTATTTT	CASSGGTRYTDTQYF
many	TRBV29-1	TRBJ2-7	TRBD1	TGCAGCGCAAGACCCGACAGGGGTTGGGAGCAGTACTTC	CSARPDRGWEQYF
NA	TRBV10-3	TRBJ2-1	TRBD2	TGTGCCATCAGTGAGTCGGGCGGGGGGAACTACAATGAGCAGTTCTTC	CAISESGGGNYNEQFF
NA	TRBV4-1	TRBJ2-7	NA	TGCGCCAGCAGCCACCCATCACGAGGGAACTACGAGCAGTACTTC	CASSHPSRGNYEQYF
NA	TRBV7-2	TRBJ2-7	TRBD1	TGTGCCAGCAGCTTAGCGACGGGACAGGGTTACGAGCAGTACTTC	CASSLATGQGYEQYF